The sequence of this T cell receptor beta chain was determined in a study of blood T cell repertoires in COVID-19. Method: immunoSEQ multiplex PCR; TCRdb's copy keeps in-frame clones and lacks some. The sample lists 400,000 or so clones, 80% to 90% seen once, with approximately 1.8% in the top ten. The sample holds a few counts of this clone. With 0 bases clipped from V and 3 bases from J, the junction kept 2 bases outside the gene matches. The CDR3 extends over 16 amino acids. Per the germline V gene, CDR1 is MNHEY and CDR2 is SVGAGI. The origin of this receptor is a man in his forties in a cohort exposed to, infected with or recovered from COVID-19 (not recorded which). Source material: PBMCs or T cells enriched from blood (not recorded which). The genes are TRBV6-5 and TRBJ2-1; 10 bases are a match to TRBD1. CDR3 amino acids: CASSYSGQGIYNEQFF. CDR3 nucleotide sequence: TGTGCCAGCAGTTACTCGGGACAGGGGATCTACAATGAGCAGTTCTTC.